This T cell receptor (beta chain) emerged from a study of cytomegalovirus exposure and HLA in healthy donors (dated by TCRdb to 2016 to 2017). Study-level background: An earlier analysis of under 600 of the donors reported about 250 Gb of sequence data and 117 million unique TCR beta sequences from about 200 million T cells. Approximately 300 gigabases of sequencing data and roughly 90 million unique TCR sequences were included in an early release covering around 650 HLA-typed donors. The genetic ancestry cluster associated with self-reported Caucasian donors included 81% of the roughly 360 genotyped donors. The study was designed to test whether signatures of past pathogen exposure could be identified by cataloging public T cell receptors. Using immunosequencing, the study profiled T cell repertoires from about 620 subjects and related those repertoires to cytomegalovirus serostatus. In addition to the first cohort of approximately 650 subjects, a separate validation cohort of around 110 different subjects was used. High-throughput TCR immunosequencing, statistical association of individual TCRs with disease status, and machine learning were combined to predict cytomegalovirus infection status. In a later analysis, previously published TCR beta repertoires from several hundred donors were re-analyzed and high-resolution HLA genotyping was added so that TCR occurrence patterns could be studied. Rather than using new phenotypic data, the later analysis identified candidate immune exposures from TCR beta sequences and from how often those sequences occurred across donors. To decide whether each TCR beta V gene segment behaved as functional or pseudogenic, an earlier analysis of some 570 of the donors relied on high-throughput TCR beta sequencing. Donor age, sex, ethnicity and CMV serostatus were compiled alongside the repertoire data. A later genetic analysis used genome-wide SNP genotypes for about 65% of the roughly 700 donors, treating that subset as a discovery cohort. All discovery cohort repertoires had been generated using a single sequencing platform. HLA typing included class I and class II loci at four-digit resolution. The number of donors typed differed by locus, with about 629-640 for A, B, C, DRB1 and DQB1, around 560 for DQA1, 606 for DPA1, and 400 to 490 for DPB1. Roughly five DR-DQ haplotypes were handled as single units for association and clustering, since linkage in the cohort was strong. Among around 400 genotyped donors of the cohort, an average of about 240,000 unique TCR beta nucleotide sequences were sequenced per donor, roughly 20% of them non-productive.

To note about this clone: No antigen is known for it. Base qualities are not at hand, and no much larger clone is one base apart.

Library construction relied on the immunoSEQ multiplex PCR assay. A mixture of 60 forward primers for TCR Vbeta segments and 13 reverse primers for TCR Jbeta segments was used in the multiplex PCR. The CDR3 region of rearranged TCR beta genes was amplified from genomic DNA with a multiplex PCR assay. On the Illumina HiSeq System, the amplified TCR beta libraries were sequenced as 87-base-pair reads. Processing in the source paper ran as follows. A later analysis tallied some 79 million unique TCR beta chains across the roughly 610 repertoires, and approximately 11 million of those chains were shared by two or more donors. Raw reads were error-corrected and collapsed into unique sequences by a nearest-neighbor algorithm in which closely related sequences were merged to remove PCR and sequencing errors. To assign V, D and J gene segments, CDR3 sequences were aligned to IMGT reference sequences. For a sequence to be retained, at least a six-nucleotide match to both a V gene segment and a J gene segment was required. A rearrangement was called productive if the CDR3 had no stop codons and remained in frame with V and J, and every other rearrangement was called non-productive. Following IMGT convention, CDR3 was defined as the stretch from the second conserved V-encoded cysteine up to the conserved J-encoded phenylalanine. The earlier analysis of 587 of the donors excluded sequences that lacked an unambiguous match to a single V gene segment. In an earlier analysis of a few hundred of the donors, V segments were called functional above 56.7% productive rearrangements and were called segregating when the between-donor standard deviation exceeded 5%. A statistical classification framework was built for diagnosing cytomegalovirus status from the catalog of TCR beta chain sequences. In a later analysis, TCR nucleotide sequences were compared against IMGT/GENE-DB human TR gene sequences so that V and J genes could be assigned. A later analysis assigned CDR3 sequences and most-parsimonious VDJ recombination scenarios with the TCRdist pipeline. In a later analysis, every TCR beta chain was defined by the combination of its CDR3 amino acid sequence and its V-gene family, and reads without a unique V-gene family were dropped. To address suspected cross-contamination and a sequencing artifact, a later analysis removed around 590 highly shared, low-generation-probability nucleotide sequences. In a later analysis, a clonal expansion index for each public chain was calculated from normalized within-repertoire ranks of inferred template counts. In a later analysis, generation probabilities were computed with a VDJ recombination model fitted to out-of-frame rearrangements, and the resulting probabilities were checked against IGoR. In a later analysis, hypergeometric tests were used to score TCR-TCR, TCR-HLA and TCR-CMV co-occurrence, with a repertoire-size bias correction applied to TCR pairs. A later analysis estimated false discovery rates by permuting HLA or CMV assignments 20 times. In a later analysis, co-occurring TCRs were grouped with DBSCAN, and TCRdist sequence similarity was added when clustering was performed within HLA-allele-positive subsets. Co-occurrence clustering excluded repertoires with fewer than 30,000 or more than 120,000 public chains, plus five with anomalous nucleotide sharing. TCRdb's version of the immuneACCESS table is confined to in-frame rearrangements and falls short of the full clone set. An unresolved V gene accounts for under half of the shortfall where checked; the remainder is of unknown origin. V, J and clone size reflect that table, while D and trimming were determined from the DNA. This sample comprises about 80,000 clones, under 80% of them detected only once. Around 6.9% of the sample lies in the top ten.

Overall results and qualifications from the work: Cytomegalovirus status was reported to be diagnosed by the classifier with high specificity and sensitivity in both the original and validation cohorts. It was suggested by the authors that the approach could potentially be generalized to other disease states and immunological phenotypes. Immune exposure information for the cohort was limited to CMV serostatus. The study listed 150 to 200 TCR beta chains as associated with cytomegalovirus. Because the 87-base-pair reads could not distinguish some IMGT-functional V segments, including TRBV6-2 and TRBV6-3, those segments were excluded. According to a later analysis, TCR association rates differed among HLA loci, with DRB1 alleles showing the most associated TCRs and HLA-C alleles showing the fewest. A later analysis found that most CMV-associated TCR beta chains appeared HLA-restricted, with HLA associations seemingly driven largely by CMV exposure. A further reported finding was that TCR beta sequences accurately predicted the HLA-A and HLA-B alleles for most subjects in the first cohort. Because HLA typing was unavailable for some donors at each locus, only the typed subset was used in association tests. Most TCR sequences were observed very rarely across donors, whereas some public TCRs were present in many individuals. A cluster of highly shared sequence variants was judged likely to represent a technical artifact of the sequencing pipeline. When HLA alleles, especially DR and DQ, strongly co-occurred, TCR associations were difficult to assign to individual alleles. In a later genetic analysis, a missense DCLRE1C variant was associated with V-gene and J-gene trimming of TCR beta chains, and the association was replicated in an independent cohort. The earlier analysis of 587 of the donors excluded roughly 16 rarely observed V segments, including chromosome 9 orphons, because counts were too low. This cohort had only TCR beta chains sequenced, and the lack of alpha or paired-chain data limited which features could be detected. Compared with the 666-donor mean, donors in an Asian-associated ancestry cluster had fewer N-insertions in productive TCRs, according to a later genetic analysis. In a later analysis, several top co-occurrence clusters were reported to appear linked to parvovirus B19, influenza, CMV and Epstein-Barr virus. At a false discovery rate of 0.05, a later analysis linked 15,000 to 20,000 TCR beta sequences to specific HLA alleles. In an earlier analysis of more than 500 of the donors, most TCR beta V segments appeared in productive rearrangements about 87% or about 30% of the time, broadly matching IMGT annotations. In a later analysis, HLA-associated TCR beta chains were found to be more clonally expanded and to have lower generation probabilities than equally common non-associated chains. Presence/absence analyses assumed roughly uniform sequencing depth across donors, an assumption that may not hold. In vitro tests confirmed that a few of the cytomegalovirus-associated TCR beta chains recognize cytomegalovirus antigens. Linkage disequilibrium might explain the correlated functional status among segregating V segments, but an unknown experimental factor could not be excluded.

The cohort comprised approximately 700 healthy bone marrow donors. All cohort members were sampled while nominally healthy, although unrecorded immune exposures were likely present. The donor tested CMV seropositive, placing the donor among the 250 to 350 seropositive members of the cohort. Every donor gave a peripheral blood sample, and the peripheral blood mononuclear cells from that sample were used for TCR beta sequencing. The Qiagen DNeasy Blood Extraction Kit was used to extract genomic DNA from the blood cell samples. Looking up the germline V gene (reference sequence) yields CDR1 SEHNR and CDR2 FQNEAQ. From V the trimming removes 5 bases and from J it removes 0 bases, while the gene matches leave 10 bases of the junction unaccounted for. The CDR3 holds 18 amino acids from the cysteine to the phenylalanine. Only the CDR3 part of the read is kept: 54 bases, read in frame from the first base.

This receptor was taken from a woman aged 50 to 60 in good health and CMV-seropositive. The sample comprised PBMCs. Here the chain combines TRBV7-9 and TRBJ1-1, and TRBD1 matches 12 of the central bases. CDR3 region: CASSPGRDRGHMNTEAFF. Here is the DNA: TGTGCCAGCAGCCCGGGTCGGGACAGGGGGCATATGAACACTGAAGCTTTCTTT.